The rows below give T cell receptor beta chains drawn from one sample of a study of vaccination effects on CD4 cells after COVID-19. Produced via immunoSEQ multiplex PCR; TCRdb's table is partial and in-frame only. The sample includes around 67,000 clones, about 81% of them seen just once. These receptors lack a known antigen. The sequenced sample was CD4+ T cells from PBMCs cultured with HCoV-229E spike peptides, obtained after COVID-19 vaccination. These TCRs come from a human donor who received a COVID-19 vaccine. Both conserved end residues are part of each CDR3. Each record gives: J gene, V gene, clone size, D gene, CDR3 protein, CDR3 DNA. D genes are given only for firm matches. Clone size is not always given. Where it is, it says once, few, many or a class for expanded clones.

TRBJ2-3 | TRBV5-1 | . | . | CASSQVSSTDTQYF | TGCGCCAGCAGCCAAGTCTCGAGCACAGATACGCAGTATTTT
TRBJ1-5 | TRBV27 | . | . | CASSLRAGNQPQHF | TGTGCCAGCAGTTTAAGGGCAGGCAATCAGCCCCAGCATTTT
TRBJ2-5 | TRBV5-1 | . | . | CASTERLQETQYF | TGCGCCAGTACCGAGCGGCTACAAGAGACCCAGTACTTC
TRBJ1-1 | TRBV10-1 | . | . | CASKGNTEAFF | TGCGCCAGCAAAGGGAACACTGAAGCTTTCTTT
TRBJ2-2 | TRBV11-2 | . | . | CASSLGSRSGELFF | TGTGCCAGCAGCTTAGGATCTAGAAGCGGGGAGCTGTTTTTT
TRBJ1-4 | TRBV25-1 | . | TRBD1 | CASSEDRLNEKLFF | TGTGCCAGCAGCGAGGACAGGTTGAATGAAAAACTGTTTTTT
TRBJ2-5 | TRBV7-3 | . | TRBD1 | CASSSSLTGGMETQYF | TGTGCCAGCAGCTCCTCTCTTACAGGGGGCATGGAGACCCAGTACTTC
TRBJ2-3 | TRBV3-1/TRBV3-2 | . | . | CASEGGDTQYF | TGTGCCAGCGAAGGGGGAGATACGCAGTATTTT
TRBJ2-3 | TRBV7-3 | . | TRBD1 | CASSLRQGTSDTQYF | TGTGCCAGCAGCTTAAGACAGGGGACTTCAGATACGCAGTATTTT
TRBJ1-2 | TRBV6-5 | . | . | CASSPGARYGYTF | TGTGCCAGCAGTCCGGGGGCACGCTATGGCTACACCTTC
TRBJ1-5 | TRBV2 | . | . | CASGAGRGNQPQHF | TGTGCCAGCGGAGCGGGAAGGGGCAATCAGCCCCAGCATTTT
TRBJ1-4 | TRBV2 | few | . | CASVQGEEEKLFF | TGTGCCAGCGTACAGGGAGAAGAAGAAAAACTGTTTTTT
TRBJ2-5 | TRBV20-1 | . | . | CSAGHQETQYF | TGCAGTGCTGGACACCAAGAGACCCAGTACTTC
TRBJ1-1 | TRBV18 | . | TRBD1 | CASSSGGAAEAFF | TGTGCCAGCTCCTCAGGGGGCGCAGCTGAAGCTTTCTTT
TRBJ1-1 | TRBV5-1 | . | TRBD1 | CASSYEGQGTEAFF | TGCGCCAGCAGCTACGAGGGACAGGGGACTGAAGCTTTCTTT
TRBJ1-4 | TRBV2 | few | . | CASSEQGEKLFF | TGTGCCAGCAGTGAACAGGGAGAAAAACTGTTTTTT
TRBJ2-5 | TRBV29-1 | . | TRBD2 | CSVRTSGETQYF | TGCAGCGTTCGGACTAGCGGCGAGACCCAGTACTTC
TRBJ2-6 | TRBV5-5 | . | . | CASSAPRVSGANVLTF | TGTGCCAGCAGCGCGCCTCGGGTCTCTGGGGCCAACGTCCTGACTTTC
TRBJ1-2 | TRBV6-5 | . | . | CASRAPAPIYSYTF | TGTGCCAGCAGGGCCCCCGCCCCCATCTACTCCTACACCTTC
TRBJ1-6 | TRBV6-2/TRBV6-3 | . | TRBD1 | CASSRTGGQPNSPLHF | TGTGCCAGCAGCCGTACAGGGGGCCAACCGAATTCACCCCTCCACTTT
TRBJ1-2 | TRBV7-9 | . | . | CASSPQNGYTF | TGTGCCAGCAGCCCCCAGAATGGCTACACCTTC
TRBJ2-3 | TRBV20-1 | . | . | CSELRGDTQYF | TGCAGTGAACTCAGGGGAGATACGCAGTATTTT
TRBJ2-2 | TRBV7-3 | . | TRBD1 | CASSSTGAGGGELFF | TGTGCCAGCAGCTCGACAGGGGCAGGAGGCGGGGAGCTGTTTTTT
TRBJ1-3 | TRBV2 | . | . | CASRYDYSGNTIYF | TGTGCCAGCAGATACGATTACTCTGGAAACACCATATATTTT
TRBJ2-3 | TRBV5-1 | . | . | CASRLTGTSTDTQYF | TGCGCCAGCAGGCTCACAGGGACTAGCACAGATACGCAGTATTTT
TRBJ2-3 | TRBV9 | . | TRBD2 | CASSVAMTSGTDTQYF | TGTGCCAGCAGCGTAGCTATGACTAGCGGCACAGATACGCAGTATTTT